This TCR beta chain was captured by sequencing in a study of cytomegalovirus exposure and HLA in healthy donors. CDR1 is SGHTA, CDR2 FQGNSA, per germline. Between the trimmed V and J ends, which lost 5 bases and 2 bases, there was a span of 16 bases. The CDR3 is made up of 15 amino acids. PCR was performed using 60 Vbeta and 13 Jbeta primers. Libraries were prepared by immunoSEQ multiplex PCR; TCRdb keeps only in-frame clonotypes and omits some of them. The sample totals roughly 120,000 clones; its top ten clones hold roughly 2.7%. The chain combines TRBV7-2 with TRBJ2-7, with a tentative D call TRBD1 (6 bases). The clonotype comes from a young man in good health and CMV-seronegative. The sample was PBMCs. The CDR3 is CASSPQGLGTYEQYF. In DNA form, the CDR3 reads TGTGCCAGCAGCCCGCAGGGGCTCGGGACCTACGAGCAGTACTTC.